What follows describes a single T cell receptor beta chain. Within 2 weeks before study entry, exposed participants met a COVID-19 case. These data belong to a study of blood T cell repertoires in COVID-19. Study details: Acute and convalescent COVID-19 samples came from the United States, Italy and Spain. The cDNA or gDNA used as material had been derived from T cells, B-cell-depleted T cells, or PBMCs.

Using immunoSEQ multiplex PCR, the repertoire was profiled, and TCRdb retains in-frame clones only, with some absent. Of approximately 190,000 clones detected, about 83% appear once; the ten largest clones hold around 2.9%. The CDR3 length is 16 residues. Germline assignment: CDR1 LNHNV and CDR2 YYDKDF (reference sequence). The V segment lost 5 bases and the J segment 9 bases; nucleotides outside the gene matches: 11. The chain uses TRBV15 and TRBJ2-2; 11 bases match TRBD1. Sequencing was carried out using PBMCs or T cells enriched from blood (not recorded which). The sequence came from a woman in her 30s who had been exposed to COVID-19. CDR3 coding DNA: TGTGCCACCAGCTCGACCCGGACAGGGGGCTCATGGGAGCTGTTTTTT. Translating gives CATSSTRTGGSWELFF. The full variable domain, rest sourced from reference TRBV15 and TRBJ2-2, is DAMVIQNPRYQVTQFGKPVTLSCSQTLNHNVMYWYQQKSSQAPKLLFHYYDKDFNNEADTPDNFQSRRPNTSFCFLDIRSPGLGDTAMYLCATSSTRTGGSWELFFGEGSRLTVL.